This is a list of T cell receptor beta chains from one sample in a study of Graves' ophthalmopathy and Graves' hyperthyroidism. TCRdb itself ran the multiplex PCR reads through MiXCR, one entry per CDR3 protein. The table has roughly 700,000 distinct CDR3 sequences, roughly two fifths seen once; the top ten hold around 40%. Sequenced material: peripheral blood. The receptors shown here come from an adult man with Graves' ophthalmopathy. Each CDR3 is given with its conserved first and last residue. A D gene is named only where the DNA matches it firmly. Some rows have no size entry. The others give once, few or many, or a class for an expanded clone.

j_gene: TRBJ1-4
abundance: -
v_gene: TRBV2
d_gene: -
CDR3aa: CASSEWDYEQNEKLFF
CDR3nt: TGTGCCAGCAGTGAATGGGATTACGAGCAGAATGAAAAACTGTTTTTT

j_gene: TRBJ2-6
abundance: many
v_gene: TRBV19
d_gene: TRBD1
CDR3aa: CASSRGGLYAGANVLTF
CDR3nt: TGTGCCAGTAGTCGAGGGGGCTTATATGCTGGGGCCAACGTCCTGACTTTC

j_gene: TRBJ2-7
abundance: -
v_gene: TRBV11-1
d_gene: -
CDR3aa: CASSLPRGSGPEQYF
CDR3nt: TGTGCCAGCAGCTTACCCCGAGGATCGGGACCCGAGCAGTACTTC

j_gene: TRBJ1-6
abundance: many
v_gene: TRBV14
d_gene: -
CDR3aa: CASSAPGLLNSPLHF
CDR3nt: TGTGCCAGCAGCGCACCGGGACTTCTTAATTCACCCCTCCACTTT

j_gene: TRBJ1-5
abundance: -
v_gene: TRBV29-1
d_gene: -
CDR3aa: CSVEGGWLETQHF
CDR3nt: TGCAGCGTTGAAGGAGGGTGGTTGGAGACCCAGCATTTT

j_gene: TRBJ1-6
abundance: many
v_gene: TRBV9
d_gene: -
CDR3aa: CASSVDEEPSPLHF
CDR3nt: TGTGCCAGCAGCGTAGACGAAGAGCCTTCACCCCTCCACTTT

j_gene: TRBJ1-6
abundance: few
v_gene: TRBV5-4
d_gene: -
CDR3aa: CASSFAPDPGVSPLHF
CDR3nt: TGTGCCAGCAGCTTCGCGCCGGACCCTGGAGTTTCACCCCTCCACTTT

j_gene: TRBJ2-2
abundance: -
v_gene: TRBV7-9
d_gene: -
CDR3aa: CASSRQIHRGGSTGELFF
CDR3nt: TGTGCCAGCAGCCGCCAAATACACAGGGGGGGAAGTACCGGGGAGCTGTTTTTT

j_gene: TRBJ2-7
abundance: -
v_gene: TRBV12-3/TRBV12-4
d_gene: -
CDR3aa: CASSFRGSGEQYF
CDR3nt: TGTGCCAGCAGTTTCCGGGGATCTGGCGAGCAGTACTTC

j_gene: TRBJ2-7
abundance: once
v_gene: TRBV29-1
d_gene: -
CDR3aa: CSVEAAEQYF
CDR3nt: TGCAGCGTTGAAGCTGCCGAGCAGTACTTC

j_gene: TRBJ2-7
abundance: -
v_gene: TRBV5-1
d_gene: TRBD1
CDR3aa: CASSLTGRGPYEQYF
CDR3nt: TGCGCCAGCAGCTTGACTGGCAGGGGGCCGTACGAGCAGTACTTC

j_gene: TRBJ1-2
abundance: -
v_gene: TRBV7-9
d_gene: -
CDR3aa: CASSQEVFEGRPYGYTF
CDR3nt: TGTGCCAGCAGCCAAGAAGTGTTCGAGGGGCGGCCCTATGGCTACACCTTC

j_gene: TRBJ1-2
abundance: many
v_gene: TRBV24-1
d_gene: -
CDR3aa: CATSDSAGHGYTF
CDR3nt: TGTGCCACCAGTGATTCTGCAGGGCATGGCTACACCTTC

j_gene: TRBJ1-6
abundance: -
v_gene: TRBV9
d_gene: TRBD1
CDR3aa: CASRTGDHNSPLHF
CDR3nt: TGTGCCAGCAGAACAGGGGATCATAATTCACCCCTCCACTTT

j_gene: TRBJ1-6
abundance: few
v_gene: TRBV20-1
d_gene: TRBD1
CDR3aa: CSAILPGGGNSPLHF
CDR3nt: TGCAGTGCTATTCTCCCAGGGGGCGGTAATTCACCCCTCCACTTT

j_gene: TRBJ1-1
abundance: -
v_gene: TRBV10-3
d_gene: TRBD1
CDR3aa: CASSYRQGMNTEAFF
CDR3nt: TGTGCCAGCAGTTACCGACAGGGGATGAACACTGAAGCTTTCTTT

j_gene: TRBJ2-7
abundance: many
v_gene: TRBV10-2
d_gene: -
CDR3aa: CASSKDTVYEQYF
CDR3nt: TGCGCCAGCAGTAAAGACACGGTCTACGAGCAGTACTTC

j_gene: TRBJ1-2
abundance: -
v_gene: TRBV5-6
d_gene: -
CDR3aa: CASSLLSDYGYTF
CDR3nt: TGTGCCAGCAGCTTGCTTTCTGATTATGGCTACACCTTC

j_gene: TRBJ2-5
abundance: -
v_gene: TRBV12-3/TRBV12-4
d_gene: TRBD2
CDR3aa: CASRGTNEQETQYF
CDR3nt: TGTGCCAGCAGGGGGACTAACGAACAAGAGACCCAGTACTTC

j_gene: TRBJ1-5
abundance: many
v_gene: TRBV12-3/TRBV12-4
d_gene: TRBD1
CDR3aa: CASSAGTDQPQHF
CDR3nt: TGTGCCAGCAGTGCCGGGACAGATCAGCCCCAGCATTTT

j_gene: TRBJ1-3
abundance: few
v_gene: TRBV25-1
d_gene: -
CDR3aa: CASSDSAGESGNTIYF
CDR3nt: TGTGCCAGCAGTGATAGTGCCGGGGAGTCTGGAAACACCATATATTTT

j_gene: TRBJ1-6
abundance: -
v_gene: TRBV11-2
d_gene: -
CDR3aa: CASSLQRPEHNSPLHF
CDR3nt: TGTGCCAGCAGCTTACAAAGACCCGAACATAATTCACCCCTCCACTTT

j_gene: TRBJ2-7
abundance: -
v_gene: TRBV10-3
d_gene: -
CDR3aa: CASKDSSSAYEQYF
CDR3nt: TGTGCCAGCAAAGACTCGTCATCCGCCTACGAGCAGTACTTC

j_gene: TRBJ2-5
abundance: many
v_gene: TRBV7-9
d_gene: -
CDR3aa: CASDTGRETQYF
CDR3nt: TGTGCCAGTGATACGGGGAGAGAGACCCAGTACTTC

j_gene: TRBJ1-6
abundance: -
v_gene: TRBV9
d_gene: -
CDR3aa: CASSHAASPLHF
CDR3nt: TGTGCCAGCAGTCACGCCGCCTCACCCCTCCACTTT

j_gene: TRBJ1-1
abundance: -
v_gene: TRBV29-1
d_gene: -
CDR3aa: CSAEALQGHEQFF
CDR3nt: TGCAGCGCCGAGGCACTACAGGGACATGAGCAGTTCTTT

j_gene: TRBJ2-5
abundance: few
v_gene: TRBV20-1
d_gene: -
CDR3aa: CSASLGITQYF
CDR3nt: TGCAGTGCTAGTTTAGGGATTACCCAGTACTTC

j_gene: TRBJ1-4
abundance: -
v_gene: TRBV6-5
d_gene: TRBD1
CDR3aa: CASSRWDRDNKLFF
CDR3nt: TGTGCCAGCAGTAGATGGGACAGGGACAACAAACTGTTTTTT

j_gene: TRBJ1-5
abundance: -
v_gene: TRBV7-4
d_gene: -
CDR3aa: CASSHDGLGPQHF
CDR3nt: TGTGCCAGCAGCCACGACGGGCTGGGGCCCCAGCATTTT

j_gene: TRBJ1-2
abundance: many
v_gene: TRBV5-4
d_gene: -
CDR3aa: CASSLQAEYGYTF
CDR3nt: TGTGCCAGCAGCTTGCAGGCAGAGTATGGCTACACCTTC

j_gene: TRBJ1-2
abundance: once
v_gene: TRBV30
d_gene: -
CDR3aa: CASPTEIYGYTF
CDR3nt: TGTGCCTCTCCGACAGAGATCTATGGCTACACCTTC

j_gene: TRBJ1-2
abundance: -
v_gene: TRBV25-1
d_gene: TRBD1
CDR3aa: CASSEPGTGTYGYTF
CDR3nt: TGTGCCAGCAGTGAACCCGGGACAGGGACCTATGGCTACACCTTC

j_gene: TRBJ1-2
abundance: -
v_gene: TRBV20-1
d_gene: TRBD1
CDR3aa: CSARGLGTANYGYTF
CDR3nt: TGCAGTGCTAGAGGACTTGGGACAGCCAACTATGGCTACACCTTC

j_gene: TRBJ2-7
abundance: -
v_gene: TRBV2
d_gene: -
CDR3aa: CASSEAGERQYF
CDR3nt: TGTGCCAGCAGTGAAGCGGGAGAAAGGCAGTACTTC

j_gene: TRBJ2-5
abundance: few
v_gene: TRBV10-3
d_gene: -
CDR3aa: CAISRGTDQETQYF
CDR3nt: TGTGCCATCAGCCGGGGGACAGACCAAGAGACCCAGTACTTC

j_gene: TRBJ1-4
abundance: few
v_gene: TRBV13
d_gene: -
CDR3aa: CASSTRQADEKLFF
CDR3nt: TGTGCCAGCAGCACCCGACAGGCGGACGAAAAACTGTTTTTT

j_gene: TRBJ1-6
abundance: -
v_gene: TRBV7-9
d_gene: TRBD1
CDR3aa: CASSRGGFRDSPLHF
CDR3nt: TGTGCCAGCAGCCGAGGGGGCTTTCGGGATTCACCCCTCCACTTT

j_gene: TRBJ2-5
abundance: many
v_gene: TRBV29-1
d_gene: TRBD1
CDR3aa: CSVESRDRNQETQYF
CDR3nt: TGCAGCGTTGAAAGTCGGGACAGAAATCAAGAGACCCAGTACTTC

j_gene: TRBJ2-7
abundance: -
v_gene: TRBV14
d_gene: TRBD2
CDR3aa: CASSQGLAEVPQYF
CDR3nt: TGTGCCAGCAGCCAAGGACTAGCGGAGGTACCGCAGTACTTC

j_gene: TRBJ2-5
abundance: -
v_gene: TRBV10-3
d_gene: -
CDR3aa: CAIDRPLQETQYF
CDR3nt: TGTGCCATCGACAGGCCTCTCCAAGAGACCCAGTACTTC

j_gene: TRBJ2-5
abundance: many
v_gene: TRBV29-1
d_gene: -
CDR3aa: CSEPREGRETQYF
CDR3nt: TGCAGCGAACCTAGAGAGGGGCGGGAGACCCAGTACTTC

j_gene: TRBJ1-1
abundance: -
v_gene: TRBV10-3
d_gene: -
CDR3aa: CAISESQGGEAFF
CDR3nt: TGTGCCATCAGTGAGTCGCAGGGTGGGGAAGCTTTCTTT

j_gene: TRBJ1-6
abundance: -
v_gene: TRBV29-1
d_gene: -
CDR3aa: CSVEDLRDSGSPLHF
CDR3nt: TGCAGCGTTGAAGATCTCAGGGACTCTGGTTCACCCCTCCACTTT

j_gene: TRBJ2-7
abundance: many
v_gene: TRBV29-1
d_gene: -
CDR3aa: CSVMFKYEQYF
CDR3nt: TGCAGCGTTATGTTTAAGTACGAGCAGTACTTC

j_gene: TRBJ1-2
abundance: many
v_gene: TRBV20-1
d_gene: TRBD1
CDR3aa: CSARVVEGADGYTF
CDR3nt: TGCAGTGCTAGAGTGGTGGAGGGGGCAGATGGCTACACCTTC

j_gene: TRBJ1-1
abundance: -
v_gene: TRBV6-5
d_gene: -
CDR3aa: CASSLTLVGTEAFF
CDR3nt: TGTGCCAGCAGTTTGACACTGGTGGGCACTGAAGCTTTCTTT

j_gene: TRBJ1-6
abundance: few
v_gene: TRBV6-1
d_gene: TRBD1
CDR3aa: CASRIQGAGNSPLHF
CDR3nt: TGTGCCAGCAGGATACAGGGGGCCGGGAATTCACCCCTCCACTTT

j_gene: TRBJ2-6
abundance: -
v_gene: TRBV20-1
d_gene: -
CDR3aa: CSAPVDSGANVLTF
CDR3nt: TGCAGTGCCCCGGTGGATTCTGGGGCCAACGTCCTGACTTTC

j_gene: TRBJ1-2
abundance: -
v_gene: TRBV27
d_gene: -
CDR3aa: CASSSSGTLYGYTF
CDR3nt: TGTGCCAGCAGTTCATCCGGGACTCTATATGGCTACACCTTC

j_gene: TRBJ1-1
abundance: -
v_gene: TRBV2
d_gene: -
CDR3aa: CASNEGGLNTEAFF
CDR3nt: TGTGCCAGCAACGAGGGGGGGCTTAACACTGAAGCTTTCTTT

j_gene: TRBJ1-2
abundance: -
v_gene: TRBV7-9
d_gene: -
CDR3aa: CASRPSGRGDYGYTF
CDR3nt: TGTGCCAGCAGGCCCTCGGGTAGGGGAGACTATGGCTACACCTTC

j_gene: TRBJ2-2
abundance: -
v_gene: TRBV25-1
d_gene: TRBD1
CDR3aa: CASRRQGLSTGELFF
CDR3nt: TGTGCCAGCAGAAGACAGGGGTTGAGCACCGGGGAGCTGTTTTTT

j_gene: TRBJ1-5
abundance: -
v_gene: TRBV19
d_gene: -
CDR3aa: CASSRRREGLNQPQHF
CDR3nt: TGTGCCAGTAGTAGAAGGAGAGAAGGACTAAATCAGCCCCAGCATTTT

j_gene: TRBJ2-7
abundance: few
v_gene: TRBV20-1
d_gene: -
CDR3aa: CSAGEYEQYF
CDR3nt: TGCAGTGCTGGGGAATACGAGCAGTACTTC

j_gene: TRBJ2-7
abundance: -
v_gene: TRBV7-9
d_gene: TRBD2
CDR3aa: CASSLASGNYEQYF
CDR3nt: TGTGCCAGCAGCTTGGCTAGCGGGAACTACGAGCAGTACTTC

j_gene: TRBJ1-5
abundance: once
v_gene: TRBV24-1
d_gene: TRBD1
CDR3aa: CATSDPGTGAPREGQPQHF
CDR3nt: TGTGCCACCAGTGACCCAGGGACAGGGGCCCCCCGAGAGGGTCAGCCCCAGCATTTT

j_gene: TRBJ2-5
abundance: many
v_gene: TRBV2
d_gene: -
CDR3aa: CASTPPLGEQETQYF
CDR3nt: TGTGCCAGCACTCCACCTCTCGGGGAACAAGAGACCCAGTACTTC

j_gene: TRBJ1-6
abundance: many
v_gene: TRBV7-9
d_gene: -
CDR3aa: CASRSRDSVNSPLHF
CDR3nt: TGTGCCAGCAGGTCCAGAGACAGCGTTAATTCACCCCTCCACTTT

j_gene: TRBJ1-4
abundance: -
v_gene: TRBV6-5
d_gene: -
CDR3aa: CASNKAGMDEKLFF
CDR3nt: TGTGCCAGCAACAAGGCAGGAATGGATGAAAAACTGTTTTTT